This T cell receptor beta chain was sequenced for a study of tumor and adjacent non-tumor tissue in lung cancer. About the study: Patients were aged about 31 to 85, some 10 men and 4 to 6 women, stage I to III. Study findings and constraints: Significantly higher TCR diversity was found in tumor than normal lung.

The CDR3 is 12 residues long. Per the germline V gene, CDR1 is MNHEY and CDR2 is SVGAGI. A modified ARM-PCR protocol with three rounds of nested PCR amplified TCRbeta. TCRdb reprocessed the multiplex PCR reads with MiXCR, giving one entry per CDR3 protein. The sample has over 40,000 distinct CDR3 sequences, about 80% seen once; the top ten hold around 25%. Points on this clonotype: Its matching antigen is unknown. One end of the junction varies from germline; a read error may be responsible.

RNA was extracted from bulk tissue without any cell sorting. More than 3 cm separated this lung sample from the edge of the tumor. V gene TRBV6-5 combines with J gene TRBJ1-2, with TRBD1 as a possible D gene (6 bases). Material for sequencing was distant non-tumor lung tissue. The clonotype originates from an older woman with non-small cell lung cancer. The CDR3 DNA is TGTGCCAGCAGAAGACAGGACTATGGCTATACCTTC. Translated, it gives CASRRQDYGYTF.